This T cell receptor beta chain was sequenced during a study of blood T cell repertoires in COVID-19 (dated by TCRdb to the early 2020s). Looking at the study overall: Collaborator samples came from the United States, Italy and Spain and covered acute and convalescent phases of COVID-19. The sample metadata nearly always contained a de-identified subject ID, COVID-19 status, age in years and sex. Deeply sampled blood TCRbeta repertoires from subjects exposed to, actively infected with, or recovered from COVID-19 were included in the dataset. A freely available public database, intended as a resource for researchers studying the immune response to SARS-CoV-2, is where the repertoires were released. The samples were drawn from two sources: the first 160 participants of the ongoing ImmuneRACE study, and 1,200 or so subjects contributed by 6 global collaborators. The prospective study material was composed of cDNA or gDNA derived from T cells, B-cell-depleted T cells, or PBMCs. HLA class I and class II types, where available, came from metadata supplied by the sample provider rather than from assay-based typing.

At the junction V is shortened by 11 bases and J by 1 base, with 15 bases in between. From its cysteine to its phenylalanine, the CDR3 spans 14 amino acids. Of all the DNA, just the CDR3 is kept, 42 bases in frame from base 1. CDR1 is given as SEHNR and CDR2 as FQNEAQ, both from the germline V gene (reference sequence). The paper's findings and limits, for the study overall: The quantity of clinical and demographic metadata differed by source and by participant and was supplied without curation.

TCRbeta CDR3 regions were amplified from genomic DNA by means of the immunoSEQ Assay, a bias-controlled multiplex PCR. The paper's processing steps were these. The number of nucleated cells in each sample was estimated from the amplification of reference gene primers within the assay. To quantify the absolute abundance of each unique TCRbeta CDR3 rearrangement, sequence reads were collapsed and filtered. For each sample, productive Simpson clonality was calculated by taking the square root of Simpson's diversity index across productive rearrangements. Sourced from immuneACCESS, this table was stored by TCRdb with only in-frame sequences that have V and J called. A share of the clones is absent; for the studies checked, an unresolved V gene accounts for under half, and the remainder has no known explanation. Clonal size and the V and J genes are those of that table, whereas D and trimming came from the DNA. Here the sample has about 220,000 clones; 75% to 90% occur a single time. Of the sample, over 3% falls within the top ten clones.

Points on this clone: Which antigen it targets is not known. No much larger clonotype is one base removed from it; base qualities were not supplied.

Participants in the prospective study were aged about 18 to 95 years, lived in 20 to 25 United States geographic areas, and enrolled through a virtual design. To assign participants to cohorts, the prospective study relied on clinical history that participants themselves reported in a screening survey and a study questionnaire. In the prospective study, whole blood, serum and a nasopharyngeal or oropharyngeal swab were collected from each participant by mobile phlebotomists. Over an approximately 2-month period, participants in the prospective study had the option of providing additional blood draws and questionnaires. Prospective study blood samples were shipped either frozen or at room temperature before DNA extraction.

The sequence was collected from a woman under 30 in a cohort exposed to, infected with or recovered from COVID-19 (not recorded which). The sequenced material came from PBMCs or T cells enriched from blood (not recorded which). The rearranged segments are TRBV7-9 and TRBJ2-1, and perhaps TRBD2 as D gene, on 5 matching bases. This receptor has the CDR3 CAGMTTGSYNEQFF. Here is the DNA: TGTGCCGGGATGACGACGGGATCCTACAATGAGCAGTTCTTC.